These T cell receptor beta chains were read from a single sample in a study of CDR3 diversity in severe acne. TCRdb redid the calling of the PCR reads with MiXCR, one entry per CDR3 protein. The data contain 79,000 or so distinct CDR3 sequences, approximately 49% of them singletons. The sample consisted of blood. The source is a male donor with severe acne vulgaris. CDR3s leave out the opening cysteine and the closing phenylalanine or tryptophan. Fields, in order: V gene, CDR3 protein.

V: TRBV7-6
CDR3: ASRSVAQETQY

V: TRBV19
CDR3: ASQGATGELF

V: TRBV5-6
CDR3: ASSWRLAGVGEQF

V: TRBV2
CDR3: ASSGTRETQY

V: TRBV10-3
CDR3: ASSSPGSLSGANVLT

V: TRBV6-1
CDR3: ASSGPQGADTEAF

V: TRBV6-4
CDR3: AIEGGGYT

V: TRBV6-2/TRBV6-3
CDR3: AARTRAKNIQY

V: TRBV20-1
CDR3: SVQGDYGYT

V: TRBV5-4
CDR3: ASSSQLGGGRGNTEAF

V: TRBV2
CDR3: ASSDRGTEAF

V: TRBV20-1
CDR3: SARSGQPGTSGREGPTETQY

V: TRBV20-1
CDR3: SAPPRPGLAGFEQF

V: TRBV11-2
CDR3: ASSSLTDRQEKY

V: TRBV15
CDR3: ATEWGLTGKIEKLF

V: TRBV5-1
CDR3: ASSLEKGHNYGYT

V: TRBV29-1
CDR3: SVKRGAAQETQY

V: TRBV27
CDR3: ASRDRGSQPQH

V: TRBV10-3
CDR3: ASSRTLSYEQY

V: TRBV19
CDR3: ASSSDSNQPQH

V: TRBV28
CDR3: ASNRGSGANVLT

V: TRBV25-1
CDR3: ASSERGRQTQY

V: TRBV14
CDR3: ASSEAAGLAGGTYEQY

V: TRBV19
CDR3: ASSLAGMTGELF

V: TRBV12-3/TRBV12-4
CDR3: ASSISPGPSWWGYT

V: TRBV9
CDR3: ASSVGLAGGSSYNEQF

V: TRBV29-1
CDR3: SVESVSTDEKLF

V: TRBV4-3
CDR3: ASSQDGAGTDGYT

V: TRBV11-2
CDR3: ASSSDSFTGELF

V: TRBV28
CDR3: ASAGTGAYEQY

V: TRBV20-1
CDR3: SAKLAGAGEQF

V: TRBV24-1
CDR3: ATSGSGTQY

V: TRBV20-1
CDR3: SARDGLAGVYNEQF

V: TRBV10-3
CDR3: ASTGNTIY

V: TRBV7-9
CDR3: ASSLGPRDVYNEQF

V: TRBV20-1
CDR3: GATSASGSTDTQY

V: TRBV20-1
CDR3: SAGSGWGTGELF

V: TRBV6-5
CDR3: ASSYSSETILAVHEQY

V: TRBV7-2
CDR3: ASSLMGLANVQF

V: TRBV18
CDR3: ASSPRLAGATDTQY

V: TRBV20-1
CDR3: SAREGGISTDTQY

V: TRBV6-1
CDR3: ASYKKGFPNPNEQF

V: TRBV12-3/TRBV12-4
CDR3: ASRPSASTREQY

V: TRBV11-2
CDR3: ASSYRQGGSYNSPLH

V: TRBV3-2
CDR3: ASSENPGELF

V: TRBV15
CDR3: ATSRDRRQGWPLH

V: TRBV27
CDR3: ASSETRGSTGELV

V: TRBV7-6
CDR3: ASSFFEETQY

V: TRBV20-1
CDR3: SVFVGRMNTEAF

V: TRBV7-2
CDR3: ASSLGGLAGGPDGELF

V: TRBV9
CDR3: ASSVEANNGQF

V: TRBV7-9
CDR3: ASSLAGTGTDYGYT

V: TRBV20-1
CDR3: SATGTGGLNQPQH